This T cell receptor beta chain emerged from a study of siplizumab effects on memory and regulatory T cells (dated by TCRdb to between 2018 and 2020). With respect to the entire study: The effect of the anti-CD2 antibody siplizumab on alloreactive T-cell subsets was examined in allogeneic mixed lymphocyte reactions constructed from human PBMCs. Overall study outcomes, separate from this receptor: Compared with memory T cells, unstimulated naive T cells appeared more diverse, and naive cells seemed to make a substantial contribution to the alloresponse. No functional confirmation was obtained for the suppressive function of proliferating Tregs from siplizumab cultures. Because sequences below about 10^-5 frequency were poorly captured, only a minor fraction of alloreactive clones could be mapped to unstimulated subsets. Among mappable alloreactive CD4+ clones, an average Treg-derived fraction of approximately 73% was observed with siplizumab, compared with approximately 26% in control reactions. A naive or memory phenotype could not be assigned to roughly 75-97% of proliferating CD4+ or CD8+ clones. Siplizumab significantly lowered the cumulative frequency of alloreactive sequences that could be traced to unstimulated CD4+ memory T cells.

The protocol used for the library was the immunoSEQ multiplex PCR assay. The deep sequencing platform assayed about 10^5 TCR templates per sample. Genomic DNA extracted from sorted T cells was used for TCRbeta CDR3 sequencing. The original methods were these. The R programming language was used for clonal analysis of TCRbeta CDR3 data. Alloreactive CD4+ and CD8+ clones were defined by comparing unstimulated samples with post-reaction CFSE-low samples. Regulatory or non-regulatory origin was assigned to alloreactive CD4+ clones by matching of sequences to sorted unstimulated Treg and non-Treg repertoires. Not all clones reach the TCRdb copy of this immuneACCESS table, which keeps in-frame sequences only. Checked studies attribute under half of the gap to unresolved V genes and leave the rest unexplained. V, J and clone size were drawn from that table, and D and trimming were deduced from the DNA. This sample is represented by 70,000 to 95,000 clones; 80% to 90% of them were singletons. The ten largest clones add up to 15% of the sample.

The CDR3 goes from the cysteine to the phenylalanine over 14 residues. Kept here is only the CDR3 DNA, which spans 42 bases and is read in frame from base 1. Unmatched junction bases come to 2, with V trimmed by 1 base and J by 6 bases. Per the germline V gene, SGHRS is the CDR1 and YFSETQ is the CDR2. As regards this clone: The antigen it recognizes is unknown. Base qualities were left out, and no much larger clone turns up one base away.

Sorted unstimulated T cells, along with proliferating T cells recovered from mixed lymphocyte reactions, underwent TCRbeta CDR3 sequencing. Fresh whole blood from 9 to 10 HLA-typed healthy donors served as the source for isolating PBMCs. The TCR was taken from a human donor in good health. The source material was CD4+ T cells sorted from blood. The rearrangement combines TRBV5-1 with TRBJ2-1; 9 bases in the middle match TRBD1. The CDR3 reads CASSLSGQGNEQFF. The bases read TGCGCCAGCAGCTTGTCGGGACAGGGCAATGAGCAGTTCTTC. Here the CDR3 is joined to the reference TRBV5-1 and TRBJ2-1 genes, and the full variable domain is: KAGVTQTPRYLIKTRGQQVTLSCSPISGHRSVSWYQQTPGQGLQFLFEYFSETQRNKGNFPGRFSGRQFSNSRSEMNVSTLELGDSALYLCASSLSGQGNEQFFGPGTRLTVL.